This TCR beta chain was recovered during a study of blood T cell repertoires in COVID-19. Per the germline V gene, CDR1 is GTSNPN and CDR2 is SVGIG (reference sequence). Germline trimming cut 2 bases from V and 8 bases from J; bases unmatched to any gene: 10. This CDR3 spans 14 amino acids. Sequenced by immunoSEQ multiplex PCR; TCRdb stores in-frame clones only, minus some. Counted here are some 150,000 clones, over 65% occurring once; the ten biggest clones make up nearly 4.5%. This sequence was found in a woman between 50 and 59 years old who had recovered from COVID-19. The rearrangement links TRBV30 to TRBJ1-2; the match to TRBD1 covers 8 bases. The material sequenced was PBMCs or T cells enriched from blood (not recorded which). CDR3 residues: CAWSTLDRGGGYTF. The CDR3 bases are TGTGCCTGGAGTACGCTAGACAGGGGAGGAGGCTACACCTTC.